This T cell receptor (beta chain) appears in the sequencing data of a study of shared clonotypes between healthy human individuals. Execution of the assay was at deep level. Method: immunoSEQ multiplex PCR; TCRdb's copy keeps in-frame clones and lacks some. The data hold some 2,500,000 clones, with roughly 93% observed a single time. The CDR3 runs to 14 residues. Germline V gene lookup returns CDR1 MDHEN and CDR2 SYDVKM. Trimming stripped 7 bases from V and 4 bases from J, with 16 bases between. The gene calls are TRBV28 and TRBJ1-2, with a weak D call TRBD1 (5 bases). The clonotype was recovered from a man younger than 35 in good health. Some clones in this sample may be carry-over from other donors' samples. Material for sequencing was naive CD4+ T cells from PBMCs. The sample's subset: CD45RA+ positively selected. The CDR3 here is CASNPGNRLYGYTF. Written as DNA, the CDR3 is TGTGCCAGCAACCCTGGGAACAGGCTCTATGGCTACACCTTC.